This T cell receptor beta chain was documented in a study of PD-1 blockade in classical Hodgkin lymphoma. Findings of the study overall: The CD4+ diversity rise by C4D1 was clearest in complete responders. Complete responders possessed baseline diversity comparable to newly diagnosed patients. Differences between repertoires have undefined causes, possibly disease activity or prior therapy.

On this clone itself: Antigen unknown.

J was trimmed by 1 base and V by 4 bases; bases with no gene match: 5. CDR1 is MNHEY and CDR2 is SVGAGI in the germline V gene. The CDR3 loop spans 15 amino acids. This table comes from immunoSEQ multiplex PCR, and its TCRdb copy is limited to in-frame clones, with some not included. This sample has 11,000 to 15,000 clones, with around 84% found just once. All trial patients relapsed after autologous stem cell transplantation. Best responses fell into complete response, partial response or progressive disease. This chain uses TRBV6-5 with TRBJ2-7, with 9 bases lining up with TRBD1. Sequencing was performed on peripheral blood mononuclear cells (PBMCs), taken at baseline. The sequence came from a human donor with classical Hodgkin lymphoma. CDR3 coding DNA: TGTGCCAGCAGTTTCGGACAGGGGCCTTCCTACGAGCAGTACTTC. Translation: CASSFGQGPSYEQYF.